These 10 T cell receptor beta chains share one sample of origin, sequenced in a study of blood T cell repertoires in COVID-19. Libraries were prepared by immunoSEQ multiplex PCR; TCRdb keeps only in-frame clonotypes and omits some of them. The sample yields around 250,000 clones, about nine tenths seen once. The sample comprised PBMCs or T cells enriched from blood (not recorded which). These TCRs come from a woman in her twenties or thirties with acute COVID-19.

The chain recombines TRBV5-4 with TRBJ2-2; TRBD1 matches at 8 bases. Germline CDR1 is SGHNT and CDR2 is YYREEE (reference sequence). The CDR3 sequence is 15 residues long. With 6 bases clipped from V and 4 bases from J, the junction kept 8 bases outside the gene matches. The CDR3, as DNA: TGTGCCAGCACGTCAGGGGGCGCCGGCACCGGGGAGCTGTTTTTT. Residues: CASTSGGAGTGELFF.

This chain joins TRBV15 and TRBJ2-7; D not certain. Germline CDR1 and CDR2: LNHNV and YYDKDF (reference sequence). The V end lost 5 bases, the J end lost 1 base, and 18 bases lay between the germline ends. The CDR3 is 16 amino acids. CDR3 protein: CATSFTSGHSSYEQYF. As DNA, the CDR3 is TGTGCCACCAGCTTTACATCAGGTCACAGTTCCTACGAGCAGTACTTC.

This chain joins TRBV11-2 and TRBJ2-7, with 9 bases aligning to TRBD1. This CDR3 region has 15 residues. The V gene end was trimmed by 1 base and the J gene end by 4 bases; junction bases not matched to a gene: 5. Germline values: CDR1 SGHAT, CDR2 FQNNGV. CDR3 region: CASSLGQGVAYEQYF. The DNA for the CDR3 is TGTGCCAGCAGCTTAGGACAGGGGGTGGCGTACGAGCAGTACTTC.

The chain employs TRBV15 and TRBJ2-2, with D maybe TRBD2 (6 bases). The CDR3 covers 17 residues. Germline assignment: CDR1 LNHNV and CDR2 YYDKDF (reference sequence). The V end was cut by 3 bases, the J end by 6 bases, with 20 bases between. Written as DNA, the CDR3 is TGTGCCACCAGCAGGACGACCGGCGGGATTGTGGCCGGGGAGCTGTTTTTT. Amino acids: CATSRTTGGIVAGELFF.

This clone came up a few times. The gene calls are TRBV7-6 and TRBJ2-7; possibly TRBD2 for D (6 bases). The germline gives CDR1 SGHVS, CDR2 FNYEAQ. The CDR3 sequence is 13 residues long. Trimming took off 1 base at V and 3 bases at J, with 7 bases between the two ends. The CDR3 sequence: CASSLGRGYEQYF. The CDR3, as DNA: TGTGCCAGCAGCTTAGGGAGGGGCTACGAGCAGTACTTC. Drawing the rest from reference TRBV7-6 and TRBJ2-7, the complete variable domain is GAGVSQSPRYKVTKRGQDVALRCDPISGHVSLYWYRQALGQGPEFLTYFNYEAQQDKSGLPNDRFSAERPEGSISTLTIQRTEQRDSAMYRCASSLGRGYEQYFGPGTRLTVT.

V usage is TRBV9 and J usage is TRBJ2-2, with D perhaps TRBD1 (6 bases). The germline CDR1 and CDR2 sequences are SGDLS and YYNGEE. Between the trimmed V and J ends, which lost 4 bases and 4 bases, there was a span of 20 bases. This CDR3 is 17 amino acids long. The CDR3 region has the DNA TGTGCCAGCAGCCCCGGACAGATAAAGAGTCTCACCGGGGAGCTGTTTTTT. As protein: CASSPGQIKSLTGELFF.

V and J are TRBV6-2 or TRBV6-3 and TRBJ2-2; the D is unclear. From germline, CDR1 is MNHEY and CDR2 SVGEGT. The CDR3 extends over 12 amino acids. Trimming took off 5 bases at V and 6 bases at J, with 7 bases between the two ends. The CDR3 DNA reads as TGTGCCAGCAGTATAATCCCCGGGGAGCTGTTTTTT. Amino acid sequence: CASSIIPGELFF.

This chain uses TRBV14 with TRBJ1-6, with TRBD1 matching over 7 bases. The CDR3 length is 15 residues. CDR1 SGHDN and CDR2 FVKESK come from the germline V gene. Trimming removed 4 bases from V and 8 bases from J; junction bases left unmatched: 8. This chain's CDR3 is CASSPTTGPYSPLHF. Here the CDR3 DNA reads TGTGCCAGCAGCCCCACGACAGGGCCGTATTCACCCCTCCACTTT.

This clone was found once. The chain couples TRBV11-2 to TRBJ1-2, with D possibly matching TRBD1 (5 bases). The V gene lost 5 bases and the J gene lost 7 bases, with 14 bases spanning the gap. Germline V lookup: CDR1 SGHAT, CDR2 FQNNGV. CDR3 length: 13 residues. CDR3 coding DNA: TGTGCCAGCAGCCTGACAGTCGCAGCTGGCTACACCTTC. The encoded protein is CASSLTVAAGYTF.

This clone was seen a single time. This sequence joins TRBV11-2 and TRBJ2-3; 9 positions agree with TRBD1. This CDR3 spans 14 amino acids. Losses at the gene ends were 6 bases for V and 3 bases for J; bases not matched to a gene: 4. Germline lookup yields CDR1 SGHAT and CDR2 FQNNGV. The CDR3, as DNA: TGTGCCAGCAGTCGACAGGGGGTAACAGATACGCAGTATTTT. Its protein product is CASSRQGVTDTQYF.